Described below is a single T cell receptor (beta chain) sequence and its context. No antigen is known for it. HCMV serostatus was determined by detecting HCMV-specific IgG in serum with a commercial ELISA kit. Peripheral blood mononuclear cells were isolated from blood by Ficoll density gradient centrifugation. From cysteine to phenylalanine, the CDR3 is 13 amino acids long. No DNA is listed. CDR1 and CDR2 are drawn from the germline V gene: MRHNA, SNTAGT. TCRdb names Illumina HiSeq 2000 as the instrument used. The TCR beta cDNA libraries were made using 5'RACE template switching, a step that added both a universal primer site and unique molecular identifiers. cDNA synthesis was primed from the TCR beta constant segment, followed by two successive PCR amplification steps. On the study's bioinformatics: MIGEC was used to demultiplex reads and group reads by UMI, and MiTCR was used to assemble and quantify clonotypes. To exclude erroneous sequences, only TCR cDNA sequences supported by at least two reads were retained. The tcR package was used for downstream repertoire analysis, with clonotypes matched between fractions based on CDR3 nucleotide sequence plus V segment. Antigen specificity was annotated against VDJdb with VDJmatch, allowing one amino acid substitution in CDR3. TCRdb reprocessed the public reads and reports one entry per CDR3 protein sequence, without DNA. The V and J calls, along with clone size, are taken from TCRdb and not from the paper's own processing. Per the sample table, the count is around 110,000 distinct CDR3 sequences. The biggest ten clones account for approximately 18% of the sample.

This sample is drawn from a study of T cells expressing NK-cell markers (dated by TCRdb to 2018 to 2020). The study in broad terms: TCR beta-chain repertoires were profiled in sorted CD3+CD56+NKG2C+, CD3+CD56+NKG2C- and CD3+CD56-NKG2C+ T-cell subsets from roughly eight donors. Seven of the eight sequenced donors were HCMV-seropositive and one was HCMV-seronegative. All eight donors whose samples were sequenced were randomly selected healthy volunteers, three of them men and five women. Sequencing of the libraries produced 2 x 150 bp reads on Illumina HiSeq 2000/2500, MiSeq or NextSeq.

What the work shows at the level of the full study, not this receptor alone: Those dominant clonotypes were again the most abundant among CD3+CD56-NKG2C+ cells in a few donors, at about 25-65%. It remained unclear whether the expanded NKG2C-expressing T cell clones were specific for HCMV antigens. In roughly 6 donors, the dominant CD3+CD56+NKG2C+ clonotypes ranked among the top 10 CD8+ clonotypes, making up 1.0-7.0% of CD8+ T cells.

The V gene is TRBV6-4 and the J gene is TRBJ2-2. This sequence was found in a woman between 18 and 69 years old in good health. Sequencing input: blood T cells: a sorted CD56 or NKG2C T cell subset, CD4+ or CD8+ T cells, or bulk PBMC T cells (not recorded which). The CDR3 region reads CASSDRSTGELFF.